The 7 T cell receptor beta chains below were found in one sample sequenced in a study of T cell repertoires in cytomegalovirus infection. TCRdb processed the reads anew with MiXCR; each CDR3 protein has one entry. The sample lists more than 650,000 distinct CDR3 sequences; 35% to 45% were seen once. The sample consisted of PBMCs. These receptors all stem from a human donor in good health (CMV status not recorded). Some clones in this sample may be carry-over from other donors' samples.

V is TRBV19 and J is TRBJ1-6; maybe TRBD1 (5 bases). Looked up from germline, CDR1 is LNHDA and CDR2 is SQIVND (reference sequence). V dropped 4 bases and J dropped 13 bases, with 8 bases sitting between them. The CDR3 is 11 residues long. CDR3 sequence (DNA): TGTGCCAGTAGTACGGGACTGCCCCTCCACTTT. The encoded protein is CASSTGLPLHF. Complete variable domain (other parts from reference TRBV19 and TRBJ1-6): DGGITQSPKYLFRKEGQNVTLSCEQNLNHDAMYWYRQDPGQGLRLIYYSQIVNDFQKGDIAEGYSVSREKKESFPLTVTSAQKNPTAFYLCASSTGLPLHFGNGTRLTVT.

This clonotype was detected only a few times. This sequence joins TRBV6-4 and TRBJ1-5; tentatively, D is TRBD1 (5 bases). The V and J ends lost 6 bases and 2 bases respectively, with 23 bases between them. This CDR3 comprises 18 residues. Germline loops: CDR1 MRHNA, CDR2 SNTAGT. The CDR3 nucleotides are TGTGCCAGCAGCCCCGGGAAGAGGGGTGGTCGGGGCAATCAGCCCCAGCATTTT. Amino acids: CASSPGKRGGRGNQPQHF.

Note on this clonotype: This may be a read error, as it is one base from a much larger clone. The J gene is TRBJ1-1, the V gene TRBV7-2; D is perhaps TRBD1 (6 bases). Germline V gives CDR1 SGHTA, CDR2 FQGNSA. V was trimmed by 1 base and J by 4 bases, leaving 13 bases between them. CDR3 length equals 15 residues. For the CDR3, the DNA is TGTGCCAGCAGCTTAGTTTCAGGGGTTACCACTGAAGCTTTCTTT. This encodes CASSLVSGVTTEAFF.

The chain combines TRBV7-2 with TRBJ2-1; tentatively, D is TRBD2 (5 bases). This CDR3 contains 14 residues. Germline V lookup: CDR1 SGHTA, CDR2 FQGNSA. V was pared by 11 bases and J by 10 bases, with 24 bases between. Here the CDR3 DNA reads TGTGCCTCGAACTTACCGCGGCTCTGGGAGGAGCAGTTCTTC. It translates to CASNLPRLWEEQFF. Variable domain in full (rest from reference TRBV7-2 and TRBJ2-1): GAGVSQSPSNKVTEKGKDVELRCDPISGHTALYWYRQSLGQGLEFLIYFQGNSAPDKSGLPSDRFSAERTGGSVSTLTIQRTQQEDSAVYLCASNLPRLWEEQFFGPGTRLTVL.

The CDR3 coding sequence is TGTGCCAGCATTCAAAGGGCTGCCGGGGAGCTGTTTTTT. The encoded protein is CASIQRAAGELFF. The gene calls are TRBV7-8 and TRBJ2-2; D is unresolved. Germline assignment: CDR1 SGHVS and CDR2 FQNEAQ. Trimming removed 7 bases from V and 6 bases from J, with 12 bases in between. The CDR3 spans 13 residues.

A few counts support this clonotype. The chain combines TRBV12-3 or TRBV12-4 with TRBJ1-6; D is ambiguous. The CDR3 has 11 residues. Trimming pared 2 bases from V and 11 bases from J, leaving 4 bases between. The CDR3, as DNA: TGTGCCAGCAGTTTACGAGCACCCCTCCACTTT. Protein sequence: CASSLRAPLHF.

The chain links TRBV6-2 or TRBV6-3 to TRBJ1-1; the match to TRBD1 covers 10 bases. The J segment lost 1 base and the V segment lost 6 bases, leaving 8 bases of the junction unmatched. This CDR3 contains 16 residues. In germline, CDR1 is MNHEY, CDR2 SVGEGT. CDR3 in DNA: TGTGCCAGCAGCCTTGACAGGGGGCAGGGGAACACTGAAGCTTTCTTT. Its protein is CASSLDRGQGNTEAFF.